Following are 32 T cell receptor beta chains from one sample sequenced in a study of blood T cell repertoires in COVID-19. The protocol was immunoSEQ multiplex PCR, while the TCRdb copy is restricted to in-frame clones and leaves out a portion. The table records over 200,000 clones, 87% of them present only once. Sequencing was performed on peripheral blood. These receptors came from a man aged 35-49 years with active or convalescent COVID-19.

The chain is built from TRBV19 and TRBJ2-3; maybe TRBD2 (6 bases). The CDR3 totals 17 residues. Deletions cut 0 bases from V and 1 base from J, with 14 bases between. CDR1 is LNHDA, CDR2 SQIVND, per germline (reference sequence). CDR3 in amino acids: CASSIDGSPAGTDTQYF. The CDR3 DNA reads TGTGCCAGTAGTATAGACGGGAGCCCTGCGGGCACAGATACGCAGTATTTT.

A single count supports this clone. This chain's CDR3 is CASSLTGGSGDTEAFF. Here the CDR3 DNA reads TGCGCCAGCAGCTTGACAGGAGGTTCGGGAGACACTGAAGCTTTCTTT. The J gene is TRBJ1-1, the V gene TRBV5-1, with a tentative D call TRBD1 (5 bases). The CDR3 extends over 16 amino acids. CDR1 SGHRS and CDR2 YFSETQ come from the germline V gene. Trimming took off 1 base at V and 3 bases at J, with 16 bases between the two ends.

This chain joins TRBV4-1 and TRBJ1-2; no firm D call. V was clipped by 1 base and J by 0 bases, with 9 bases between them. Per the germline V gene, CDR1 is MGHRA and CDR2 is YSYEKL. The CDR3 runs to 15 residues. The CDR3 spells CASSQVFEANYGYTF. The DNA for the CDR3 is TGCGCCAGCAGCCAAGTTTTCGAGGCTAACTATGGCTACACCTTC.

V and J are TRBV24-1 and TRBJ1-1, with D possibly matching TRBD1 (6 bases). Germline V gene lookup returns CDR1 KGHDR and CDR2 SFDVKD. This CDR3 has 13 residues. V lost 8 bases and J 4 bases, leaving 13 bases between the germline ends. The CDR3 DNA reads TGTGCCACCATGGGGGCAGGAGGCACTGAAGCTTTCTTT. This translates into CATMGAGGTEAFF.

This chain uses TRBV30 with TRBJ1-5; 7 nucleotides align to TRBD1. Germline loops: CDR1 GTSNPN, CDR2 SVGIG (reference sequence). With 0 bases clipped from V and 4 bases from J, the junction kept 3 bases outside the gene matches. This CDR3 contains 14 residues. CDR3 in amino acids: CAWSVGQLNQPQHF. The DNA of the CDR3 is TGTGCCTGGAGTGTGGGACAGCTAAATCAGCCCCAGCATTTT.

The DNA for the CDR3 is TGCGCCAGCAGCTCGTCAACAGGGATCACTGAAGCTTTCTTT. It codes for CASSSSTGITEAFF. The V gene is TRBV5-1, the J gene TRBJ1-1; possible D gene TRBD1, 6 bases. The CDR3 totals 14 residues. Per germline, CDR1 SGHRS and CDR2 YFSETQ. V lost 3 bases, J lost 4 bases, and 13 bases lay in between.

Only one count was recorded for this clone. The genes are TRBV18 and TRBJ1-1, with D possibly being TRBD1 (5 bases). Germline assignment: CDR1 KGHSH and CDR2 LQKENI. Trimming shortened V by 6 bases and J by 0 bases, and 17 bases separated the two germline ends. There are 16 residues in the CDR3. DNA for the CDR3: TGTGCCAGCTCTTCCGCAGCAGGGCCTATGAACACTGAAGCTTTCTTT. The encoded protein is CASSSAAGPMNTEAFF.

The CDR3 DNA follows: TGTGCCAGCAGCTTAGCGTATCACTGGAACACTGAAGCTTTCTTT. As protein: CASSLAYHWNTEAFF. The chain carries TRBV7-6 and TRBJ1-1, with unresolved D. Germline-derived CDR1 and CDR2 are SGHVS and FNYEAQ. Trimming stripped 0 bases from V and 1 base from J, with 9 bases between. CDR3 length equals 15 residues.

The rearrangement uses TRBV7-3 and TRBJ2-5; 7 bases agree with TRBD1. The CDR3 spans 13 residues. Germline CDR1 SGHTA, CDR2 FQGTGA. The ends lost 5 bases at V and 4 bases at J; junction bases unmatched: 4. CDR3 sequence: CASSPNRGETQYF. CDR3 bases: TGTGCCAGCAGCCCCAACAGGGGAGAGACCCAGTACTTC.

V usage is TRBV28 and J usage is TRBJ1-3, with D hard to call. CDR1 is MDHEN, CDR2 SYDVKM, per germline. The CDR3 consists of 14 residues. Trimming shortened V by 4 bases and J by 0 bases, and 7 bases separated the two germline ends. Here the CDR3 reads CASSSTLSGNTIYF. DNA of the CDR3: TGTGCCAGCAGTTCGACTCTCTCTGGAAACACCATATATTTT.

The V and J genes are TRBV27 and TRBJ2-7; 15 bases align to TRBD2. Germline loops: CDR1 MNHEY, CDR2 SMNVEV (reference sequence). There are 15 residues in the CDR3. The trim removed 6 bases at V and 7 bases at J, leaving 7 bases unmatched. CDR3 DNA: TGTGCCAGCAGCTCCGGGACTAGCGGGAGGTATGAGCAGTACTTC. This translates into CASSSGTSGRYEQYF.

J is TRBJ1-1 and V is TRBV6-5; D is perhaps TRBD1 (5 bases). Between the trimmed V and J ends, which lost 0 bases and 1 base, there was a span of 9 bases. Germline V gives CDR1 MNHEY, CDR2 SVGAGI. CDR3 length equals 15 residues. As DNA, the CDR3 is TGTGCCAGCAGTTACTCGAGACAGCAGAACACTGAAGCTTTCTTT. It translates to CASSYSRQQNTEAFF.

This chain links TRBV5-1 with TRBJ1-5, with 8 bases lining up with TRBD1. The CDR3 is 13 amino acids. CDR1 SGHRS and CDR2 YFSETQ come from the germline V gene. Trimming took 4 bases from V and 9 from J; bases not matched to a gene: 6. The DNA for the CDR3 is TGCGCCAGCAGCCCAGGGACAGGTTGGCCCCAGCATTTT. Translation: CASSPGTGWPQHF.

This chain uses TRBV14 with TRBJ2-5; unclear D gene. Germline CDR1 is SGHDN and CDR2 is FVKESK. V dropped 4 bases and J dropped 10 bases, with 22 bases sitting between them. The CDR3 is made up of 15 amino acids. The CDR3 loop reads CASSPRPTVPNDQYF. The CDR3 nucleotides read TGTGCCAGCAGCCCCAGACCAACAGTACCGAATGACCAGTACTTC.

The rearrangement joins TRBV11-2 to TRBJ1-3; 7 nucleotides align to TRBD1. The CDR3 runs 16 residues. Trimming took 3 bases from V and 0 from J; bases not matched to a gene: 5. Germline V lookup: CDR1 SGHAT, CDR2 FQNNGV. The CDR3 DNA reads TGTGCCAGCAGCTTCTGGACAGGCCGCTCTGGAAACACCATATATTTT. It yields the protein CASSFWTGRSGNTIYF.

The chain is built from TRBV24-1 and TRBJ2-5; 9 bases line up with TRBD2. Germline CDR1 reads KGHDR; CDR2 reads SFDVKD. V lost 5 bases, J lost 2 bases, and 8 bases stayed unmatched. The CDR3 is made up of 16 amino acids. The CDR3 loop is CATSATGRGGQETQYF. CDR3 sequence (DNA): TGTGCCACCAGTGCAACAGGGCGGGGGGGGCAAGAGACCCAGTACTTC.

CDR3 nucleotide sequence: TGTGCCAGTACCGATGGACAGGGACTTCGCGACGAGCAGTACTTC. This sequence encodes CASTDGQGLRDEQYF. This chain joins TRBV19 and TRBJ2-7; TRBD1 matches 8 bases. This CDR3 comprises 15 residues. Germline CDR1 LNHDA, CDR2 SQIVND (reference sequence). V was clipped by 7 bases and J by 5 bases; unmatched bases: 13.

This clone was observed once. The chain carries TRBV9 and TRBJ2-1; 9 bases fit TRBD1. Germline CDR1 is SGDLS and CDR2 is YYNGEE. There are 16 residues in the CDR3. With 0 bases clipped from V and 7 bases from J, the junction kept 8 bases outside the gene matches. The CDR3 loop is CASSVGHRGQRNEQFF. CDR3 sequence (DNA): TGTGCCAGCAGCGTAGGGCACAGGGGGCAGCGGAATGAGCAGTTCTTC. The entire variable domain, with the rest obtained from reference TRBV9 and TRBJ2-1, is as follows: DSGVTQTPKHLITATGQRVTLRCSPRSGDLSVYWYQQSLDQGLQFLIQYYNGEERAKGNILERFSAQQFPDLHSELNLSSLELGDSALYFCASSVGHRGQRNEQFFGPGTRLTVL.

This rearrangement joins TRBV30 to TRBJ2-7; 10 bases agree with TRBD1. Germline loops: CDR1 GTSNPN, CDR2 SVGIG (reference sequence). V trimming: 0 bases; J trimming: 5 bases; junction bases outside the gene matches: 4. CDR3 size: 14 residues. CDR3 sequence (DNA): TGTGCCTGGAGTGTAGGGACAGGGGTCGACGAGCAGTACTTC. It encodes CAWSVGTGVDEQYF.

This chain joins TRBV6-5 and TRBJ1-1, with D hard to call. The CDR3 is made up of 14 amino acids. The V gene's germline CDR1 is MNHEY and CDR2 SVGAGI. Between the trimmed V and J ends, which lost 6 bases and 0 bases, there was a span of 11 bases. For the CDR3, the DNA is TGTGCCAGCAGGGCAGAAAAGTTGAACACTGAAGCTTTCTTT. Protein: CASRAEKLNTEAFF.

The chain employs TRBV28 and TRBJ1-5; TRBD1 agrees at 7 bases. There are 14 residues in the CDR3. Losses at the gene ends were 6 bases for V and 3 bases for J; bases not matched to a gene: 5. Germline CDR1 reads MDHEN; CDR2 reads SYDVKM. The CDR3 DNA reads as TGTGCCAGCAGCCCGGGACAGCACAATCAGCCCCAGCATTTT. This gives the protein CASSPGQHNQPQHF.

In this sample, this clone turned up many times. This chain connects TRBV5-1 to TRBJ1-1, with TRBD1 as a possible D gene (5 bases). Trimming pared 1 base from V and 7 bases from J, leaving 11 bases between. The CDR3 covers 13 residues. The germline V gene has CDR1 SGHRS and CDR2 YFSETQ. The DNA of the CDR3 is TGCGCCAGCAGCTTGACGGGGGACCTTGAAGCTTTCTTT. It is translated as CASSLTGDLEAFF.

The DNA of the CDR3 is TGTGCCAGCAGGTATACAGAGGGTGACTACACCTTC. Residues: CASRYTEGDYTF. V gene TRBV28 combines with J gene TRBJ1-2; D is uncertain. The V gene lost 6 bases and the J gene lost 10 bases, with 15 bases spanning the gap. This CDR3 is 12 amino acids long. In germline, CDR1 is MDHEN, CDR2 SYDVKM.

CDR3 residues: CATSDHTGPTDTQYF. The DNA for the CDR3 is TGTGCCACCAGTGATCATACAGGGCCCACAGATACGCAGTATTTT. The chain employs TRBV24-1 and TRBJ2-3, with a possible D match to TRBD1 (6 bases). Germline assignment: CDR1 KGHDR and CDR2 SFDVKD. V was trimmed by 3 bases and J by 2 bases, leaving 11 bases between them. This CDR3 region has 15 residues.

The chain has TRBV19 and TRBJ1-5, with unresolved D. Germline V CDR1 and CDR2: LNHDA, SQIVND (reference sequence). The V end was cut by 5 bases, the J end by 0 bases, with 5 bases between. The CDR3 totals 13 residues. The CDR3 spells CASSAYSNQPQHF. CDR3 coding DNA: TGTGCCAGTAGTGCCTATAGCAATCAGCCCCAGCATTTT.

The rearrangement joins TRBV19 to TRBJ1-1; D not certain. The V gene's germline CDR1 is LNHDA and CDR2 SQIVND (reference sequence). Trimming left V 3 bases short and J 4 bases short, with 15 bases between. There are 15 residues in the CDR3. The CDR3 nucleotides read TGTGCCAGTAGTATTGGTGAGGGAGTACGCACTGAAGCTTTCTTT. Translating gives CASSIGEGVRTEAFF.

The V gene is TRBV29-1, the J gene TRBJ1-2; 7 bases are a match to TRBD1. V shed 7 bases, J shed 6 bases, and the junction held 5 bases outside the gene matches. There are 11 residues in the CDR3. Germline V gene data show CDR1 as SQVTM and CDR2 as ANQGSEA. The CDR3 reads CSAGQEDGYTF. The CDR3, as DNA: TGCAGCGCAGGACAGGAAGATGGCTACACCTTC. The whole variable domain, remainder taken from reference TRBV29-1 and TRBJ1-2, is SAVISQKPSRDICQRGTSLTIQCQVDSQVTMMFWYRQQPGQSLTLIATANQGSEATYESGFVIDKFPISRPNLTFSTLTVSNMSPEDSSIYLCSAGQEDGYTFGSGTRLTVV.

The chain uses TRBV30 and TRBJ1-6; D gene ambiguous. V lost 5 bases to trimming and J lost 0 bases, with 11 bases between them. The CDR3 loop spans 15 amino acids. Germline lookup yields CDR1 GTSNPN and CDR2 SVGIG (reference sequence). CDR3 in amino acids: CAWRPGSSYNSPLHF. The CDR3 region has the DNA TGTGCCTGGCGCCCCGGGAGCTCCTATAATTCACCCCTCCACTTT. Looking up the rest from reference TRBV30 and TRBJ1-6 gives the full variable domain: SQTIHQWPATLVQPVGSPLSLECTVEGTSNPNLYWYRQAAGRGLQLLFYSVGIGQISSEVPQNLSASRPQDRQFILSSKKLLLSDSGFYLCAWRPGSSYNSPLHFGNGTRLTVT.

The V gene is TRBV29-1, the J gene TRBJ1-1; D gene unclear. The V end lost 5 bases, the J end lost 1 base, and 8 bases lay between the germline ends. This CDR3 is built from 12 residues. Looked up from germline, CDR1 is SQVTM and CDR2 is ANQGSEA. Written as DNA, the CDR3 is TGCAGCGTTTGTCTAGAGAACACTGAAGCTTTCTTT. Its protein is CSVCLENTEAFF.

About this clone itself: Compared with germline, one end of the junction differs, possibly owing to a read error. The chain recombines TRBV6-5 with TRBJ1-5; D ambiguous. CDR1 is MNHEY, CDR2 SVGAGI, per germline. The CDR3 is 15 residues long. The CDR3 DNA reads as TGTGCCAGCAAAGAGATAGCCCCAAGCACTCAGCCCCAGCATTTT. The encoded protein is CASKEIAPSTQPQHF.

This clone was observed a single time. The rearrangement joins TRBV2 to TRBJ2-7, with 10 bases aligning to TRBD1. The CDR3 contains 15 residues. With V trimmed by 6 bases and J by 5 bases, 10 bases remained unmatched. Germline values: CDR1 SNHLY, CDR2 FYNNEI. CDR3 region: CASRGDGTGANEQYF. CDR3 sequence (DNA): TGTGCCAGCAGGGGGGACGGGACAGGGGCCAACGAGCAGTACTTC. The full variable domain, its missing parts supplied by reference TRBV2 and TRBJ2-7, is EPEVTQTPSHQVTQMGQEVILRCVPISNHLYFYWYRQILGQKVEFLVSFYNNEISEKSEIFDDQFSVERPDGSNFTLKIRSTKLEDSAMYFCASRGDGTGANEQYFGPGTRLTVT.

The chain is built from TRBV30 and TRBJ2-1; 7 positions agree with TRBD2. After removal of 2 bases from V and 8 bases from J, the junction contained 12 bases not matched to a gene. Per germline, CDR1 GTSNPN and CDR2 SVGIG (reference sequence). This CDR3 contains 15 residues. CDR3 sequence reads: CAWSRAGVPGDEQFF. The CDR3 coding sequence is TGTGCCTGGAGTAGGGCGGGAGTCCCTGGGGATGAGCAGTTCTTC.